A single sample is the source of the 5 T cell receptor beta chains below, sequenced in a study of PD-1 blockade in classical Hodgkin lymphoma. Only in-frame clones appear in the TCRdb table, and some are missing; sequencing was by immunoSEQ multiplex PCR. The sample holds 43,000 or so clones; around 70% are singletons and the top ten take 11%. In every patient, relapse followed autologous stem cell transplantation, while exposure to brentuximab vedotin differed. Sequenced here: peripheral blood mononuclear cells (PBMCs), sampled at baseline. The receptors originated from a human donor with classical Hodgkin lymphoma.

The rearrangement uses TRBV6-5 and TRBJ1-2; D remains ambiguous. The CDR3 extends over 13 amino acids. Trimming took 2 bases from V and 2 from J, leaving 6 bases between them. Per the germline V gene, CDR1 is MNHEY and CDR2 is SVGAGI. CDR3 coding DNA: TGTGCCAGCAGTTACAGAGTCAACTATGGCTACACCTTC. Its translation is CASSYRVNYGYTF.

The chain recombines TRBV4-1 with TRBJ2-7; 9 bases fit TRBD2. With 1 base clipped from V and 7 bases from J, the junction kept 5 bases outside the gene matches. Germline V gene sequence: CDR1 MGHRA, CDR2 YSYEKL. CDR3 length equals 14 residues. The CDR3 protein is CASSQVAGGGEQYF. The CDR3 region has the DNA TGCGCCAGCAGCCAAGTTGCGGGAGGGGGTGAGCAGTACTTC.

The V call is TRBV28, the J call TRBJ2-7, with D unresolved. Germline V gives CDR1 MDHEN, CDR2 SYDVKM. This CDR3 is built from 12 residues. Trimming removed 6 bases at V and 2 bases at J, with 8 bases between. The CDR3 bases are TGTGCCAGCAGCCTTCCGGCCTACGAGCAGTACTTC. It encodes CASSLPAYEQYF. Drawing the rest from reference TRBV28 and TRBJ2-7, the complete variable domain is DVKVTQSSRYLVKRTGEKVFLECVQDMDHENMFWYRQDPGLGLRLIYFSYDVKMKEKGDIPEGYSVSREKKERFSLILESASTNQTSMYLCASSLPAYEQYFGPGTRLTVT.

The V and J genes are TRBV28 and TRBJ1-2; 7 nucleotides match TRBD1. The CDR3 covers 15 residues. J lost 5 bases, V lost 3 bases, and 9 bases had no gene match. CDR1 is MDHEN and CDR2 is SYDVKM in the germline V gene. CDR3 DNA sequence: TGTGCCAGCAGTTTCCCCCCGGGACAGACTTATGGCTACACCTTC. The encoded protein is CASSFPPGQTYGYTF.

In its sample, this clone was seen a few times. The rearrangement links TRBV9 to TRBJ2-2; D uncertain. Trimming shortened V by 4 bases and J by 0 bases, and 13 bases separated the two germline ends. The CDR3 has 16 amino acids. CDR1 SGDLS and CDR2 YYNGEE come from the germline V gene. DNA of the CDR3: TGTGCCAGCAGCACGACCCACGAGGCGAACACCGGGGAGCTGTTTTTT. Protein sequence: CASSTTHEANTGELFF.